This entry lists 30 T cell receptor beta chains sequenced from one sample in a study of shared clonotypes between healthy human individuals. The assay was immunoSEQ multiplex PCR, and TCRdb's table has in-frame clones only and misses some. The sample gives 2,500,000 or so clones, 85% to 95% of which show up once; approximately 0.4% is in the top ten. Sample: naive CD4+ T cells from PBMCs. Noted subset: CD45RA+ positively selected. Receptors were obtained from a man aged 18 to 30 in good health. Some clones in this sample may be carry-over from other donors' samples.

About this clone itself: Other DNA sequences in this sample translate to the same CDR3. The chain recombines TRBV30 with TRBJ1-3; D unresolved. V lost 0 bases, J lost 3 bases, and 6 bases lay in between. This CDR3 comprises 13 residues. Germline loops: CDR1 GTSNPN, CDR2 SVGIG (reference sequence). CDR3 in DNA: TGTGCCTGGAGTGTATCTGGTGGAAACACCATATATTTT. Protein: CAWSVSGGNTIYF.

The gene calls are TRBV7-3 and TRBJ2-2; 8 bases map to TRBD2. The CDR3 totals 16 residues. Germline V gives CDR1 SGHTA, CDR2 FQGTGA. The trim removed 3 bases at V and 1 base at J, leaving 4 bases unmatched. The CDR3 loop is CASSFPSGGNTGELFF. Written as DNA, the CDR3 is TGTGCCAGCAGCTTCCCGAGCGGGGGGAACACCGGGGAGCTGTTTTTT. The whole variable domain, filled in from reference TRBV7-3 and TRBJ2-2, reads GAGVSQTPSNKVTEKGKYVELRCDPISGHTALYWYRQSLGQGPEFLIYFQGTGAADDSGLPNDRFFAVRPEGSVSTLKIQRTERGDSAVYLCASSFPSGGNTGELFFGEGSRLTVL.

On this clone itself: The same CDR3 can be traced to other DNA sequences in this sample. The rearrangement uses TRBV7-9 and TRBJ1-1; D is unresolved. Germline CDR1 SEHNR, CDR2 FQNEAQ (reference sequence). Deletions cut 1 base from V and 1 base from J, with 4 bases between. The CDR3 consists of 13 residues. CDR3 sequence: CASSLDPNTEAFF. As DNA, the CDR3 is TGTGCCAGCAGCTTAGATCCGAACACTGAAGCTTTCTTT.

This clone was detected only once. The chain recombines TRBV6-4 with TRBJ2-2; D may be TRBD1 (6 bases). Germline V gene sequence: CDR1 MRHNA, CDR2 SNTAGT. This CDR3 is 14 amino acids long. V lost 2 bases, J lost 3 bases, and 7 bases lay in between. This CDR3 reads CASSDQGHTGELFF. CDR3 nucleotides: TGTGCCAGCAGTGACCAGGGGCACACCGGGGAGCTGTTTTTT.

The rearrangement uses TRBV27 and TRBJ1-3; unclear D gene. The germline V gene encodes CDR1 MNHEY and CDR2 SMNVEV (reference sequence). The CDR3 totals 14 residues. V lost 5 bases to trimming and J lost 0 bases, with 8 bases between them. In DNA, the CDR3 is TGTGCCAGCAGTCGACGGGACTCTGGAAACACCATATATTTT. Translating it yields CASSRRDSGNTIYF.

The rearrangement uses TRBV11-1 and TRBJ2-3, with TRBD2 matching 12 bases. The CDR3 consists of 16 residues. V trimming: 4 bases; J trimming: 0 bases; junction bases outside the gene matches: 2. Looked up from germline, CDR1 is SGHAT and CDR2 is FQDESV (reference sequence). The CDR3 spells CASSWTSGVSTDTQYF. CDR3 nucleotides: TGTGCCAGCAGCTGGACTAGCGGGGTGAGCACAGATACGCAGTATTTT.

This clone was seen only a few times. This CDR3 is also generated by other DNA sequences in the sample. V is TRBV28 and J is TRBJ2-7; weak D call: TRBD2 (6 bases). Trimming left V 6 bases short and J 2 bases short, with 11 bases between. CDR1 is MDHEN, CDR2 SYDVKM, per germline. CDR3 length equals 13 residues. The CDR3: CASSPGLPYEQYF. CDR3 nucleotides: TGTGCCAGCAGCCCGGGACTCCCCTACGAGCAGTACTTC. The complete variable domain, with remaining parts taken from reference TRBV28 and TRBJ2-7, reads DVKVTQSSRYLVKRTGEKVFLECVQDMDHENMFWYRQDPGLGLRLIYFSYDVKMKEKGDIPEGYSVSREKKERFSLILESASTNQTSMYLCASSPGLPYEQYFGPGTRLTVT.

V usage is TRBV6-1 and J usage is TRBJ2-1, with a possible D match to TRBD1 (6 bases). CDR3 size: 15 residues. The V gene lost 6 bases and the J gene lost 9 bases, with 21 bases spanning the gap. Germline CDR1 is MNHNS and CDR2 is SASEGT. The CDR3 DNA reads as TGTGCCAGCAGAAGGGGAGCAGGGGCGAGATCTGAGCAGTTCTTC. Amino acid sequence: CASRRGAGARSEQFF.

V usage is TRBV28 and J usage is TRBJ1-2, with 12 bases fitting TRBD1. CDR3 length: 16 amino acids. J lost 7 bases, V lost 2 bases, and 8 bases had no gene match. Germline loops: CDR1 MDHEN, CDR2 SYDVKM. The CDR3 region is CASSLKGTGGVGGYTF. The CDR3 nucleotides read TGTGCCAGCAGTTTAAAAGGGACAGGGGGCGTTGGTGGCTACACCTTC.

The gene calls are TRBV21-1 and TRBJ2-1; the table gives TRBD1 as D, unverified against the DNA. TRBV21-1 is shown as a pseudogene. The CDR3 extends over 16 amino acids. CDR3 sequence reads: CASSKAAIFPDNEQFF. CDR3 in DNA: TGTGCCAGCAGCAAAGCGGCCATTTTCCCCGACAATGAGCAGTTCTTC.

CDR3 DNA sequence: TGTGCCAGCAGCAGGACCGGGACTCTCGGTTCACCCCTCCACTTT. Its translation: CASSRTGTLGSPLHF. The V and J genes are TRBV7-3 and TRBJ1-6; the D gene is possibly TRBD1 (5 bases). Germline V gene data show CDR1 as SGHTA and CDR2 as FQGTGA. Trimming removed 5 bases at V and 9 bases at J, with 17 bases between. This CDR3 is 15 amino acids long. The entire variable domain, with the rest obtained from reference TRBV7-3 and TRBJ1-6, is as follows: GAGVSQTPSNKVTEKGKYVELRCDPISGHTALYWYRQSLGQGPEFLIYFQGTGAADDSGLPNDRFFAVRPEGSVSTLKIQRTERGDSAVYLCASSRTGTLGSPLHFGNGTRLTVT.

This chain links TRBV18 with TRBJ1-5; perhaps TRBD1 as D (6 bases). The CDR3 is made up of 15 amino acids. V lost 4 bases to trimming and J lost 6 bases, with 16 bases between them. Germline V lookup: CDR1 KGHSH, CDR2 LQKENI. The CDR3 nucleotides read TGTGCCAGCTCACTAAAGTGGACAGATGGTCAGCCCCAGCATTTT. Its protein product is CASSLKWTDGQPQHF.

V gene TRBV9 combines with J gene TRBJ2-1, with D possibly being TRBD1 or TRBD2 (6 bases each). The V and J ends lost 0 bases and 5 bases respectively, with 15 bases between them. This CDR3 has 16 amino acids. Germline assignment: CDR1 SGDLS and CDR2 YYNGEE. The DNA for the CDR3 is TGTGCCAGCAGCGTAGGTGGGGGGCAGTGGGACAATGAGCAGTTCTTC. Amino acid sequence: CASSVGGGQWDNEQFF. Variable domain in full (rest from reference TRBV9 and TRBJ2-1): DSGVTQTPKHLITATGQRVTLRCSPRSGDLSVYWYQQSLDQGLQFLIQYYNGEERAKGNILERFSAQQFPDLHSELNLSSLELGDSALYFCASSVGGGQWDNEQFFGPGTRLTVL.

This chain links TRBV5-4 with TRBJ2-7; 8 nucleotides match TRBD2. Germline assignment: CDR1 SGHNT and CDR2 YYREEE (reference sequence). The junction had 12 bases not matched to a gene; V was cut back by 7 bases and J by 6 bases. This CDR3 spans 14 amino acids. The CDR3 DNA follows: TGTGCCAGCGGCCCCGGGGGGGGCGACGTCGAGCAGTACTTC. Its protein product is CASGPGGGDVEQYF.

V gene TRBV19 combines with J gene TRBJ2-2; no clear D gene. Trimming stripped 2 bases from V and 1 base from J, with 11 bases between. Per the germline V gene, CDR1 is LNHDA and CDR2 is SQIVND (reference sequence). CDR3 length: 16 residues. The CDR3 nucleotides are TGTGCCAGTAGTATACTCTCGACGGAGAACACCGGGGAGCTGTTTTTT. This translates into CASSILSTENTGELFF.

The V call is TRBV5-1, the J call TRBJ2-1; D might be TRBD2 (6 bases). The CDR3 is 15 residues long. In germline, CDR1 is SGHRS, CDR2 YFSETQ. V lost 4 bases and J lost 7, with 18 bases in between. CDR3 protein: CASSRDYPGSNEQFF. CDR3 in DNA: TGCGCCAGCAGCCGAGACTACCCCGGGAGTAATGAGCAGTTCTTC. The variable domain in full, completed from reference TRBV5-1 and TRBJ2-1, reads KAGVTQTPRYLIKTRGQQVTLSCSPISGHRSVSWYQQTPGQGLQFLFEYFSETQRNKGNFPGRFSGRQFSNSRSEMNVSTLELGDSALYLCASSRDYPGSNEQFFGPGTRLTVL.

Note on this clone: Other DNA sequences in this sample translate to the same CDR3. The chain combines TRBV18 with TRBJ2-7, with D hard to call. The CDR3 is 13 amino acids. Trimming left V 3 bases short and J 0 bases short, with 6 bases between. Germline CDR1 reads KGHSH; CDR2 reads LQKENI. The CDR3 sequence: CASSPTPSYEQYF. The CDR3, as DNA: TGTGCCAGCTCACCCACCCCCTCCTACGAGCAGTACTTC.

This clone occurred once. The genes are TRBV5-1 and TRBJ2-1, with D uncertain. The germline gives CDR1 SGHRS, CDR2 YFSETQ. V dropped 2 bases and J dropped 4 bases, with 13 bases sitting between them. This CDR3 region has 15 residues. For the CDR3, the DNA is TGCGCCAGCAGCTTCGTAAAGACAACATACAATGAGCAGTTCTTC. Translated, it gives CASSFVKTTYNEQFF. Supplemented by reference TRBV5-1 and TRBJ2-1, the full variable domain reads KAGVTQTPRYLIKTRGQQVTLSCSPISGHRSVSWYQQTPGQGLQFLFEYFSETQRNKGNFPGRFSGRQFSNSRSEMNVSTLELGDSALYLCASSFVKTTYNEQFFGPGTRLTVL.

The CDR3 DNA reads as TGTGCCTGGAGTGTAGACAGTGCCAATCAGCCCCAGCATTTT. It encodes CAWSVDSANQPQHF. The gene calls are TRBV30 and TRBJ1-5; maybe TRBD1 (5 bases). V was shortened by 0 bases and J by 3 bases, with 9 bases between the two germline ends. CDR3 length: 14 residues. Germline loops: CDR1 GTSNPN, CDR2 SVGIG (reference sequence).

This chain joins TRBV5-1 and TRBJ2-2; TRBD1 is a possible D gene (6 bases). The CDR3 spans 15 residues. Germline V gene lookup returns CDR1 SGHRS and CDR2 YFSETQ. V lost 3 bases, J lost 4 bases, and 13 bases lay in between. CDR3 residues: CASSYNRAPTGELFF. The CDR3 DNA reads TGCGCCAGCAGCTATAACAGGGCCCCCACCGGGGAGCTGTTTTTT.

The chain links TRBV28 to TRBJ2-5; 10 nucleotides line up with TRBD1. J gave up 3 bases and V 7 bases, and 8 bases lay outside the gene matches. The CDR3 is made up of 15 amino acids. Germline V gene sequence: CDR1 MDHEN, CDR2 SYDVKM. The CDR3 is CASTKRGTGEETQYF. CDR3 nucleotide sequence: TGTGCCAGCACAAAACGCGGGACAGGGGAAGAGACCCAGTACTTC.

Here the CDR3 reads CASRQQGSGNQPQHF. In nucleotides, the CDR3 is TGTGCCAGTAGACAACAGGGGTCGGGCAATCAGCCCCAGCATTTT. V gene TRBV19 combines with J gene TRBJ1-5, with 7 bases fitting TRBD1. The CDR3 covers 15 residues. Per germline, CDR1 LNHDA and CDR2 SQIVND (reference sequence). J lost 2 bases, V lost 6 bases, and 7 bases had no gene match.

Turning to this clone: The junction departs from the called germline gene at one end, perhaps through a read error. The chain joins TRBV5-8 to TRBJ2-7; D is undetermined. CDR3 length equals 9 residues. Germline V gives CDR1 SGHTS, CDR2 YDEGEE. CDR3: CASSPRSHF. For the CDR3, the DNA is TGTGCCAGCAGCCCCCGTTCGCACTTC.

The CDR3 here is CASSPPSMAGGSWTEAFF. CDR3 nucleotides: TGTGCCAGCTCACCACCATCCATGGCAGGGGGATCGTGGACTGAAGCTTTCTTT. The rearrangement links TRBV18 to TRBJ1-1; 7 bases agree with TRBD1. Germline assignment: CDR1 KGHSH and CDR2 LQKENI. This CDR3 contains 18 residues. V lost 0 bases, J lost 5 bases, and 15 bases stayed unmatched.

J is TRBJ2-1 and V is TRBV11-3; D call uncertain. Trimming cost V 3 bases and J 7 bases, with 7 bases left between them. Germline CDR1 SGHNT, CDR2 YENEEA. CDR3 size: 12 residues. The CDR3 sequence is CASSFNRNEQFF. The CDR3 coding sequence is TGTGCCAGCAGCTTCAACCGAAATGAGCAGTTCTTC.

This chain uses TRBV14 with TRBJ1-2; no firm D call. Trimming removed 0 bases from V and 8 bases from J, with 13 bases in between. There are 14 residues in the CDR3. Germline values: CDR1 SGHDN, CDR2 FVKESK. The CDR3 sequence is CASSQDPRERGYTF. The CDR3 DNA sequence: TGTGCCAGCAGCCAAGATCCCCGGGAACGGGGCTACACCTTC.

The V call is TRBV7-2, the J call TRBJ2-2; 10 bases align to TRBD2. The germline V gene encodes CDR1 SGHTA and CDR2 FQGNSA. The length of the CDR3 is 17 residues. The V segment lost 5 bases and the J segment 3 bases; nucleotides outside the gene matches: 9. The CDR3 loop reads CASSPGDSGRHTGELFF. The CDR3 region has the DNA TGTGCCAGCAGCCCCGGAGATAGCGGGAGGCACACCGGGGAGCTGTTTTTT.

V gene TRBV6-1 combines with J gene TRBJ1-4, with 10 bases matching TRBD1. CDR1 is MNHNS, CDR2 SASEGT, per germline. Germline trimming cut 5 bases from V and 6 bases from J; bases unmatched to any gene: 6. This CDR3 comprises 15 residues. CDR3 coding DNA: TGTGCCAGCAGTAGCCGGGACAGGGGATATGAAAAACTGTTTTTT. It translates to CASSSRDRGYEKLFF.

The chain uses TRBV5-1 and TRBJ2-7; possibly TRBD1 for D (5 bases). The ends were cut back, 0 bases at V and 4 bases at J, with 11 bases in the middle. The CDR3 spans 14 residues. Germline CDR1 reads SGHRS; CDR2 reads YFSETQ. The CDR3 region has the DNA TGCGCCAGCAGCTTGGAAGGGGCCCAGTACGAGCAGTACTTC. Its protein is CASSLEGAQYEQYF.

The chain combines TRBV7-2 with TRBJ1-5, with no clear D. Germline V gene sequence: CDR1 SGHTA, CDR2 FQGNSA. The CDR3 has 14 residues. V dropped 5 bases and J dropped 5 bases, with 13 bases sitting between them. This chain's CDR3 is CASSPLVTDQPQHF. CDR3 in DNA: TGTGCCAGCAGCCCCCTGGTGACGGATCAGCCCCAGCATTTT.